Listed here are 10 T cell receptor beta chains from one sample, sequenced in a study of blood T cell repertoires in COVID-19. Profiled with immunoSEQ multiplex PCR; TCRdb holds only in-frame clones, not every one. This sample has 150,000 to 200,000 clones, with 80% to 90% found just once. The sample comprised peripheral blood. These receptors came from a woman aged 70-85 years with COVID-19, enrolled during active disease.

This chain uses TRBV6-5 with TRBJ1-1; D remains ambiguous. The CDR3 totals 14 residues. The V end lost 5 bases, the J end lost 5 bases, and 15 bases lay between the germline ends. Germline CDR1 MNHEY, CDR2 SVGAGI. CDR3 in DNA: TGTGCCAGCAGTAAGGAGGAGGGAAGGACTGAAGCTTTCTTT. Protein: CASSKEEGRTEAFF.

CDR3 in amino acids: CASSQDLGSQETQYF. CDR3 coding DNA: TGTGCCAGCAGCCAAGATTTGGGGAGCCAAGAGACCCAGTACTTC. The chain employs TRBV3-1 (or the pseudogene TRBV3-2) and TRBJ2-5; weak D call: TRBD2 (5 bases). The germline gives CDR1 LGHDT, CDR2 YNNKEL (reference sequence). Trimming took 0 bases from V and 1 from J, leaving 9 bases between them. The CDR3 totals 15 residues.

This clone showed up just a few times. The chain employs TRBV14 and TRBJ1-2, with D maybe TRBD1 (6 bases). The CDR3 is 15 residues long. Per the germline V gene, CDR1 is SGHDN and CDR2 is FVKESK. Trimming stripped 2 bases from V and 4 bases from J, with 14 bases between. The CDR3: CASSQKLTGLYGYTF. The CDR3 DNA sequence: TGTGCCAGCAGCCAAAAACTTACAGGGCTCTATGGCTACACCTTC.

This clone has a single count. Here the CDR3 DNA reads TGTGCCAGCAGTACGCTCCAGGACAGGAACTCCTACGAGCAGTACTTC. This sequence encodes CASSTLQDRNSYEQYF. The V call is TRBV27, the J call TRBJ2-7; 7 bases map to TRBD1. J was trimmed by 0 bases and V by 5 bases; bases with no gene match: 10. The CDR3 spans 16 residues. Germline V gene lookup returns CDR1 MNHEY and CDR2 SMNVEV (reference sequence).

CDR3 nucleotide sequence: TGTGCCACCAGCAGTAACAGGGTCATGAACACTGAAGCTTTCTTT. This encodes CATSSNRVMNTEAFF. V gene TRBV15 combines with J gene TRBJ1-1, with D tentatively TRBD1 (6 bases). This CDR3 region has 15 residues. The germline V and J ends were trimmed by 3 bases and 0 bases, with 11 bases remaining between them. CDR1 is LNHNV and CDR2 is YYDKDF in the germline V gene (reference sequence).

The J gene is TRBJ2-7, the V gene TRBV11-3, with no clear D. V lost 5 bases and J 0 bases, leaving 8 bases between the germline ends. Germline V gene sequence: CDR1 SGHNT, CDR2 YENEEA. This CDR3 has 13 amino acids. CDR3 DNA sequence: TGTGCCAGCAGCCCTCGGAGCTCCTACGAGCAGTACTTC. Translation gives CASSPRSSYEQYF.

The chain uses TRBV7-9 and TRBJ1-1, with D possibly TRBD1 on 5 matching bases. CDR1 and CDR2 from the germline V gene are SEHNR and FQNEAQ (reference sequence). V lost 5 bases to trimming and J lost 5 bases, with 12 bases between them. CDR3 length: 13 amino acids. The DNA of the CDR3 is TGTGCCAGCAGCCCCAGGGAAGGGACTGAAGCTTTCTTT. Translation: CASSPREGTEAFF.

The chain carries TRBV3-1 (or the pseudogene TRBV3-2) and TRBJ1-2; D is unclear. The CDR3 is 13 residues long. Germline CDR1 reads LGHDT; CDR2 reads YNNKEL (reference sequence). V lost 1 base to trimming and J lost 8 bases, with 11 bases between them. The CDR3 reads CASSQGRERGYTF. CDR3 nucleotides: TGTGCCAGCAGCCAAGGTAGGGAGCGCGGCTACACCTTC.

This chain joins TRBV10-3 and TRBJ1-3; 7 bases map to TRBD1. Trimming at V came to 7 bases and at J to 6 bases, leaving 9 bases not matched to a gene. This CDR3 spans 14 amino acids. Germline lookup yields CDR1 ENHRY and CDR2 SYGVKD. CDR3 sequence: CAITRQGGENTIYF. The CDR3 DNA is TGTGCCATCACCAGACAGGGCGGTGAAAACACCATATATTTT.

In nucleotides, the CDR3 is TGTGCCAGCTCACGTGCTAGCTTCTTAGATACGCAGTATTTT. Amino acids: CASSRASFLDTQYF. The gene calls are TRBV18 and TRBJ2-3, with TRBD2 as a possible D gene (5 bases). Per germline, CDR1 KGHSH and CDR2 LQKENI. Trimming took 4 bases from V and 5 from J, leaving 13 bases between them. The CDR3 runs to 14 residues.